What follows describes a single TCR beta chain. The sample comes from a study of T cell responses to AZD1222 COVID-19 vaccine. Sequencing used immunoSEQ multiplex PCR; TCRdb keeps in-frame clones, though not all of them. The repertoire holds about 160,000 clones, with 94% as singletons. CDR3 length: 14 amino acids. CDR1 is SGHDT and CDR2 is YYEEEE in the germline V gene. V dropped 4 bases and J dropped 2; count of bases not matched to a gene: 6. This specimen was peripheral blood, taken 28 days after the second AZD1222 dose. The chain uses TRBV5-6 and TRBJ2-7; TRBD1 aligns across 7 bases. The sequence derives from an adult who received the AZD1222 COVID-19 vaccine. The CDR3 protein is CASSGAGTAYEQYF. In DNA, the CDR3 is TGTGCCAGCAGCGGTGCTGGGACAGCCTACGAGCAGTACTTC.